Listed below are T cell receptor beta chains from one sample, sequenced in a study of T-cell reconstitution after alpha-beta-depleted transplantation in children. TCRdb passed the PCR reads through MiXCR, listing each CDR3 protein once. The sample carries roughly 120,000 distinct CDR3 sequences, more than 20% recorded once. The source was PBMCs, mostly from graft donor cells, collected 180 days after TCRalphabeta/CD19-depleted stem cell transplant. The receptor source for this set is a male patient between 2 and 9 years old who had a stem cell transplant for chronic granulomatous disease, so the T cells may come from the graft donor. CDR3s include the opening cysteine and the closing phenylalanine or tryptophan. Fields, in order: CDR3 length, clone size, V gene, D gene, J gene, CDR3 DNA, CDR3 protein. The D gene is left open where the match is weak. Clone size is shown for a subset of rows, as once, few, many or a class of expanded clone.

14	-	TRBV12-3/TRBV12-4	TRBD1	TRBJ1-1	TGTGCCAGCAGTCGGGACAGGGTGTACACTGAAGCTTTCTTT	CASSRDRVYTEAFF
13	-	TRBV5-1	-	TRBJ1-1	TGCGCCAGCAGCTTGGGTCGAGGGGTCGAAGCTTTCTTT	CASSLGRGVEAFF
13	many	TRBV20-1	-	TRBJ2-5	TGCAGTGCTAGAGTGGTAGGGCAAGAGACCCAGTACTTC	CSARVVGQETQYF
15	-	TRBV29-1	-	TRBJ2-5	TGCAGCGTTGTTTTGGCAGGACGTTCCCAAGAGACCCAGTACTTC	CSVVLAGRSQETQYF
14	few	TRBV11-2	TRBD2	TRBJ2-1	TGTGCCAGCAGCACGACGGGAGGGTACAATGAGCAGTTCTTC	CASSTTGGYNEQFF
16	-	TRBV20-1	TRBD2	TRBJ2-1	TGCAGTGCTCCCCCCCGGAGCGGGAGGGCCTTGAATGAGCAGTTCTTC	CSAPPRSGRALNEQFF
18	many	TRBV10-3	TRBD2	TRBJ2-1	TGTGCCATCAGTGTCGGTTCTAGCGGGGGGGCCCGTTACAATGAGCAGTTCTTC	CAISVGSSGGARYNEQFF
14	once	TRBV5-6	-	TRBJ1-2	TGTGCCAGCAGCTTTTTTCAGGGTTCTAGGTCCTACACCTTC	CASSFFQGSRSYTF
16	many	TRBV27	TRBD2	TRBJ2-1	TGTGCCAGCAGTTCGATAGGACTAGCGGGAGCTAATGAGCAGTTCTTC	CASSSIGLAGANEQFF
11	-	TRBV6-5	-	TRBJ2-1	TGTGCCAGCAGTTACTCAAATGAGCAGTTCTTC	CASSYSNEQFF
16	-	TRBV6-2/TRBV6-3	TRBD2	TRBJ2-2	TGTGCCAGCAGTTACGCGTCTAGCGGGGGTTCCGGGGAGCTGTTTTTT	CASSYASSGGSGELFF
14	many	TRBV20-1	-	TRBJ1-3	TGCAGTGCAAAGACTCCCGGCTCTGGAAACACCATATATTTT	CSAKTPGSGNTIYF
14	few	TRBV5-1	-	TRBJ1-6	TGCGCCAGCAGCTTGGGGCAAGATAATTCACCCCTCCACTTT	CASSLGQDNSPLHF
14	many	TRBV29-1	-	TRBJ2-1	TGCAGCGTAACGGACAAGAGCTCCTACAATGAGCAGTTCTTC	CSVTDKSSYNEQFF
13	-	TRBV7-8	-	TRBJ2-7	TGTGCCAGCAGCTTTTCGGACGATCGGGAGCAGTACTTC	CASSFSDDREQYF
16	few	TRBV12-3/TRBV12-4	TRBD2	TRBJ2-7	TGTGCCAGCAGTTTAGGAGGACTAGCGGATATCTACGAGCAGTACTTC	CASSLGGLADIYEQYF
16	few	TRBV12-3/TRBV12-4	-	TRBJ2-2	TGTGCCAGCAGTTTACGAGGACTGCCGAACACCGGGGAGCTGTTTTTT	CASSLRGLPNTGELFF
15	-	TRBV11-2	-	TRBJ2-5	TGTGCCAGCAGCCCTAGCCATGGGTTAGCAGAGACCCAGTACTTC	CASSPSHGLAETQYF
13	-	TRBV12-3/TRBV12-4	-	TRBJ2-3	TGTGCCAGCAGTTATCTTAGCACAGATACGCAGTATTTT	CASSYLSTDTQYF
14	few	TRBV7-9	-	TRBJ2-5	TGTGCCAGCAGCGAACAGGACGGCTGGGAGACCCAGTACTTC	CASSEQDGWETQYF
13	many	TRBV7-2	-	TRBJ2-1	TGTGCCAGCAGCCAGGCCCGTATGCAGGAGCAGTTCTTC	CASSQARMQEQFF